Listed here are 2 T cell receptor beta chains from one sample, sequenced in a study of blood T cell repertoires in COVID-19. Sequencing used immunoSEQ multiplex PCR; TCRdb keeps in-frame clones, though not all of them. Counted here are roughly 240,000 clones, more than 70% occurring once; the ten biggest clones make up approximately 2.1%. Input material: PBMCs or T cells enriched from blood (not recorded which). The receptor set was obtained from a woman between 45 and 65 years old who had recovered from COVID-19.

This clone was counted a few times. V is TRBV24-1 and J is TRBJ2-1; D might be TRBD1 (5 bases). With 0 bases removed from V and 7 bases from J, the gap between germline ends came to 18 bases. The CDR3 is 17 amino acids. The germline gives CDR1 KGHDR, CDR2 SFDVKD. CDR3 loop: CATSDLQAGHLLNEQFF. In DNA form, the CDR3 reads TGTGCCACCAGTGATTTGCAGGCAGGGCATCTCTTGAATGAGCAGTTCTTC.

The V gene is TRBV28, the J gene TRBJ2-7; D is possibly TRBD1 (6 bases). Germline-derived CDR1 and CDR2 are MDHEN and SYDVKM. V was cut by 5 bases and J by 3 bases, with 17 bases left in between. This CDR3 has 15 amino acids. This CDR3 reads CASSKPPQGFYEQYF. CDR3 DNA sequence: TGTGCCAGCAGTAAACCCCCACAGGGCTTCTACGAGCAGTACTTC.